A single sample gave rise to the 25 T cell receptor beta chains below, sequenced in a study of blood T cell repertoires in COVID-19. Measured with immunoSEQ multiplex PCR; TCRdb has only the in-frame clones, and not every one. In the table there are some 70,000 clones, about 80% of which are singletons. The sequencing sample was made of peripheral blood. The receptors were sampled from a man aged 50 to 60 with COVID-19, enrolled during active disease.

This clone was seen a single time. The chain employs TRBV6-5 and TRBJ1-1; D call uncertain. The CDR3 is 13 residues long. V was cut by 4 bases and J by 1 base, with 7 bases left in between. Germline-derived CDR1 and CDR2 are MNHEY and SVGAGI. CDR3 region: CASSLGPNTEAFF. Written as DNA, the CDR3 is TGTGCCAGCAGTTTGGGCCCGAACACTGAAGCTTTCTTT.

The rearrangement joins TRBV10-3 to TRBJ2-2; weak D call: TRBD1 (6 bases). This CDR3 has 18 residues. V lost 0 bases and J 0 bases, leaving 14 bases between the germline ends. CDR1 is ENHRY, CDR2 SYGVKD, per germline. The CDR3 sequence is CAISESLGTITNTGELFF. The CDR3 DNA reads TGTGCCATCAGTGAGTCGCTGGGGACAATCACGAACACCGGGGAGCTGTTTTTT.

The V gene is TRBV6-2 or TRBV6-3, the J gene TRBJ1-1; 11 nucleotides match TRBD1. The CDR3 covers 15 residues. Trimming cost V 4 bases and J 3 bases; bases outside gene matches: 4. Germline V CDR1 and CDR2: MNHEY, SVGEGT. The CDR3, as DNA: TGTGCCAGCAGTTGGGCGGGACAGGGGGACACTGAAGCTTTCTTT. This codes for CASSWAGQGDTEAFF.

This chain uses TRBV5-6 with TRBJ1-1; 8 positions match TRBD1. V was clipped by 0 bases and J by 10 bases; unmatched bases: 8. The CDR3 is 14 amino acids. Looked up from germline, CDR1 is SGHDT and CDR2 is YYEEEE. CDR3 sequence (DNA): TGTGCCAGCAGCTTGGGGACAGGGAGCGCTGGAGCTTTCTTT. Translated: CASSLGTGSAGAFF.

In nucleotides, the CDR3 is TGTGCCAGTAGTCTTTTATCACAGGGGGCTAATGAAAAACTGTTTTTT. This gives the protein CASSLLSQGANEKLFF. The chain combines TRBV19 with TRBJ1-4; TRBD1 agrees at 8 bases. The CDR3 is made up of 16 amino acids. After removal of 5 bases from V and 3 bases from J, the junction contained 8 bases not matched to a gene. The germline V gene has CDR1 LNHDA and CDR2 SQIVND (reference sequence).

The CDR3 is CASSLYRGEQETQYF. The CDR3 coding sequence is TGTGCCAGCTCCCTCTACAGGGGAGAACAAGAGACCCAGTACTTC. The chain couples TRBV18 to TRBJ2-5, with 7 bases that match TRBD1. V lost 6 bases, J lost 2 bases, and 9 bases stayed unmatched. Germline-derived CDR1 and CDR2 are KGHSH and LQKENI. The CDR3 consists of 15 residues.

This clone has a handful of counts. The chain employs TRBV13 and TRBJ2-1; D may be TRBD2 (5 bases). Germline CDR1 and CDR2: PRHDT and FYEKMQ (reference sequence). Trimming left V 4 bases short and J 4 bases short, with 11 bases between. The CDR3 spans 14 residues. Here the CDR3 reads CASSSLAIYNEQFF. CDR3 in DNA: TGTGCCAGCAGCTCTCTAGCCATATACAATGAGCAGTTCTTC.

This chain links TRBV6-5 with TRBJ1-2, with a tentative D call TRBD1 (5 bases). V was cut by 1 base and J by 0 bases, with 9 bases left in between. The CDR3 contains 15 residues. Germline assignment: CDR1 MNHEY and CDR2 SVGAGI. The CDR3 coding sequence is TGTGCCAGCAGTTACTTAGTAGGGGCTAACTATGGCTACACCTTC. It codes for CASSYLVGANYGYTF.

The gene calls are TRBV27 and TRBJ2-7, with TRBD1 matching over 9 bases. Trimming took 5 bases from V and 2 from J; bases not matched to a gene: 10. The germline V gene encodes CDR1 MNHEY and CDR2 SMNVEV (reference sequence). The CDR3 is 16 residues long. CDR3 protein: CASSPFRTGVAYEQYF. CDR3 nucleotide sequence: TGTGCCAGCAGTCCGTTTCGGACAGGGGTCGCCTACGAGCAGTACTTC.

The chain joins TRBV4-1 to TRBJ1-1; no clear D gene. This CDR3 spans 13 amino acids. The germline CDR1 and CDR2 sequences are MGHRA and YSYEKL. V was pared by 3 bases and J by 0 bases, with 5 bases between. CDR3 protein: CASSQFMNTEAFF. In DNA, the CDR3 is TGCGCCAGCAGCCAGTTCATGAACACTGAAGCTTTCTTT.

The rearrangement joins TRBV4-1 to TRBJ1-2, with D possibly matching TRBD1 (5 bases). The CDR3 is 14 amino acids. CDR1 and CDR2 (germline): MGHRA, YSYEKL. Trimming removed 0 bases at V and 6 bases at J, with 11 bases between. DNA of the CDR3: TGCGCCAGCAGCCAAGAGGGGCCGTTTAATGGCTACACCTTC. Translated: CASSQEGPFNGYTF.

V is TRBV12-3 or TRBV12-4 and J is TRBJ1-2; TRBD1 might be the D (5 bases). This CDR3 is built from 13 residues. Trimming cost V 3 bases and J 6 bases, with 11 bases left between them. As DNA, the CDR3 is TGTGCCAGCAGTTTGGGGGAGGCCAATGGCTACACCTTC. Translation: CASSLGEANGYTF.

The V gene is TRBV5-1, the J gene TRBJ1-6, with D possibly being TRBD1 (5 bases). This CDR3 has 15 amino acids. The germline V and J ends were trimmed by 0 bases and 6 bases, with 10 bases remaining between them. Germline V gene lookup returns CDR1 SGHRS and CDR2 YFSETQ. The CDR3 sequence: CASSLETEFNSPLHF. CDR3 DNA: TGCGCCAGCAGCTTGGAGACAGAATTTAATTCACCCCTCCACTTT.

V is TRBV19 and J is TRBJ2-1; D is possibly TRBD2 (6 bases). CDR1 and CDR2 from the germline V gene are LNHDA and SQIVND (reference sequence). The CDR3 loop spans 12 amino acids. V was trimmed by 5 bases and J by 9 bases, leaving 11 bases between them. CDR3 residues: CASSFLGGEQFF. CDR3 DNA: TGTGCCAGTAGTTTCTTGGGGGGTGAGCAGTTCTTC.

The V call is TRBV24-1, the J call TRBJ2-3; 7 bases fit TRBD1. This CDR3 contains 14 residues. The V segment lost 2 bases and the J segment 3 bases; nucleotides outside the gene matches: 1. The germline gives CDR1 KGHDR, CDR2 SFDVKD. The CDR3 here is CATSDSGGTDTQYF. For the CDR3, the DNA is TGTGCCACCAGTGATTCAGGGGGTACAGATACGCAGTATTTT.

The chain has TRBV5-5 and TRBJ2-1; TRBD1 matches 8 bases. The junction had 4 bases not matched to a gene; V was cut back by 0 bases and J by 5 bases. CDR1 SGHKS and CDR2 YYEKEE come from the germline V gene (reference sequence). This CDR3 spans 15 amino acids. The CDR3 region is CASSLGQGLNNEQFF. The CDR3 DNA reads as TGTGCCAGCAGCTTGGGACAGGGGCTAAACAATGAGCAGTTCTTC. Full variable domain (remainder filled in from reference TRBV5-5 and TRBJ2-1): DAGVTQSPTHLIKTRGQQVTLRCSPISGHKSVSWYQQVLGQGPQFIFQYYEKEERGRGNFPDRFSARQFPNYSSELNVNALLLGDSALYLCASSLGQGLNNEQFFGPGTRLTVL.

This clone was detected a few times. The chain carries TRBV7-8 and TRBJ2-7, with 9 nucleotides matching TRBD2. This CDR3 has 15 amino acids. V shed 5 bases and J 3 bases; nucleotides not matched to a gene: 8. The germline V gene encodes CDR1 SGHVS and CDR2 FQNEAQ. For the CDR3, the DNA is TGTGCCAGCAGCATAAGGAGCGGGGGGCACTACGAGCAGTACTTC. Protein: CASSIRSGGHYEQYF.

The chain couples TRBV7-9 to TRBJ2-7; D might be TRBD1 (6 bases). The CDR3 runs 12 residues. Germline CDR1 and CDR2: SEHNR and FQNEAQ (reference sequence). The V end was cut by 5 bases, the J end by 6 bases, with 11 bases between. The CDR3 reads CASSPVGAEQYF. The CDR3 bases are TGTGCCAGCAGCCCCGTGGGGGCCGAGCAGTACTTC.

This clone was seen a few times. The rearrangement links TRBV6-6 to TRBJ1-3, with 7 bases identical to TRBD1. The J segment lost 1 base and the V segment lost 2 bases, leaving 5 bases of the junction unmatched. Germline V gives CDR1 MNHNY, CDR2 SVGAGI (reference sequence). The CDR3 is 16 amino acids. The CDR3 sequence is CASSYEGANSGNTIYF. The CDR3 DNA sequence: TGTGCCAGCAGTTACGAGGGGGCGAATTCTGGAAACACCATATATTTT.

The J gene is TRBJ2-5, the V gene TRBV2, with D uncertain. CDR3 length: 12 amino acids. Germline V lookup: CDR1 SNHLY, CDR2 FYNNEI. Trimming removed 3 bases at V and 5 bases at J, with 7 bases between. CDR3 protein: CASSDIVETQYF. The CDR3 region has the DNA TGTGCCAGCAGTGATATAGTGGAGACCCAGTACTTC.

The genes are TRBV7-2 and TRBJ2-7; 7 bases agree with TRBD2. The CDR3 contains 15 residues. V shed 3 bases, J shed 0 bases, and the junction held 5 bases outside the gene matches. Germline V gives CDR1 SGHTA, CDR2 FQGNSA. This CDR3 is CASSFVLADSYEQYF. CDR3 coding DNA: TGTGCCAGCAGCTTCGTCCTAGCGGACTCCTACGAGCAGTACTTC.

This clone was found once. The chain is built from TRBV11-2 and TRBJ1-2; 12 bases line up with TRBD1. CDR1 and CDR2 (germline): SGHAT, FQNNGV. The CDR3 has 15 amino acids. Trimming at V came to 4 bases and at J to 8 bases, leaving 8 bases not matched to a gene. The DNA of the CDR3 is TGTGCCAGCAGCTCCTACCGGGACAGGGGGCGAGGCTACACCTTC. Amino acids: CASSSYRDRGRGYTF. Based on the CDR3 plus reference TRBV11-2 and TRBJ1-2, the full variable domain is EAGVAQSPRYKIIEKRQSVAFWCNPISGHATLYWYQQILGQGPKLLIQFQNNGVVDDSQLPKDRFSAERLKGVDSTLKIQPAKLEDSAVYLCASSSYRDRGRGYTFGSGTRLTVV.

This chain joins TRBV6-5 and TRBJ1-5; 7 bases align to TRBD1. CDR1 MNHEY and CDR2 SVGAGI come from the germline V gene. Trimming took 4 bases from V and 1 from J; bases not matched to a gene: 1. CDR3 length: 14 amino acids. CDR3 in DNA: TGTGCCAGCAGTTTGGGACAGAGCAATCAGCCCCAGCATTTT. Protein sequence: CASSLGQSNQPQHF.

The CDR3 DNA is TGTGCCAGCAGCTTACGGTCTAATGAGCAGTTCTTC. As protein: CASSLRSNEQFF. The gene calls are TRBV7-3 and TRBJ2-1, with D uncertain. Germline V CDR1 and CDR2: SGHTA, FQGTGA. The CDR3 totals 12 residues. V was pared by 2 bases and J by 7 bases, with 6 bases between.

A few counts support this clone. The J gene is TRBJ2-7, the V gene TRBV5-6; tentatively, D is TRBD2 (7 bases). V was trimmed by 3 bases and J by 7 bases, leaving 14 bases between them. The CDR3 length is 13 residues. Germline loops: CDR1 SGHDT, CDR2 YYEEEE. CDR3 nucleotide sequence: TGTGCCAGCAGCTGGACTAGGAGGGGGGAGCAGTACTTC. Translation gives CASSWTRRGEQYF.